Listed below are T cell receptor beta chains from one sample, sequenced in a study of cytomegalovirus exposure and HLA in healthy donors. Assay: immunoSEQ multiplex PCR; the TCRdb copy retains only in-frame clones and omits some. The top ten clones hold under 3% of a sample with 50,000 or so clones, approximately 70% of them seen once. The sample comprised PBMCs. These receptors were taken from a man between 18 and 35 years old in good health and CMV-seronegative. The CDR3 runs from the conserved cysteine through the conserved F or W. A D gene is named only where the DNA matches it firmly. Rows may omit the clone size; those that give it use once, few, many or a size class.

d_call	clone_size	v_call	j_call	cdr3_nt	cdr3_aa
NA	NA	TRBV6-1	TRBJ2-1	TGTGCCAGCAGTGTGTTGAGGCTCTACAATGAGCAGTTCTTC	CASSVLRLYNEQFF
NA	once	TRBV5-8	TRBJ2-2	TGTGCCAGCAGCATCGGACAGCCCACCGGGGAGCTGTTTTTT	CASSIGQPTGELFF
NA	NA	TRBV10-3	TRBJ1-2	TGTGCCATCAGTGATCTTAGGGACACGGGTGGCTACACCTTC	CAISDLRDTGGYTF
NA	NA	TRBV29-1	TRBJ1-4	TGCAGCGTTGCCGGGAGCCAGGGTGAAAAACTGTTTTTT	CSVAGSQGEKLFF
NA	NA	TRBV6-1	TRBJ2-7	TGTGCCAGCACCGAGCGGCGCCTAAGCTCCTACGAGCAGTACTTC	CASTERRLSSYEQYF
TRBD1	once	TRBV2	TRBJ1-2	TGTGCCAGCAGTGACGGGACAGTACTCTATGGCTACACCTTC	CASSDGTVLYGYTF
NA	NA	TRBV4-1	TRBJ1-4	TGCGCCAGCAGCACCTATAGACAGGTCCCTAATGAAAAACTGTTTTTT	CASSTYRQVPNEKLFF
NA	NA	TRBV6-5	TRBJ1-2	TGTGCCAGCAGTTGGGGGGGGCGGCGCTTTTATGGCTACACCTTC	CASSWGGRRFYGYTF
NA	few	TRBV6-6	TRBJ2-7	TGTGCCAGCAGGATCCCGGGACACCGTTCTTACGAGCAGTACTTC	CASRIPGHRSYEQYF
TRBD2	NA	TRBV7-8	TRBJ2-3	TGTGCCAGCACCCGGACCGGGAGGGGGGCAGATACGCAGTATTTT	CASTRTGRGADTQYF
NA	NA	TRBV11-2	TRBJ2-1	TGTGCCAGCAGCCTCGGGGGAGGGGGGCAGTTCTTC	CASSLGGGGQFF
TRBD1	NA	TRBV7-2	TRBJ1-2	TGTGCCAGCAACTACCGGGACAGGGCTTATGGCTACACCTTC	CASNYRDRAYGYTF
NA	NA	TRBV7-2	TRBJ1-5	TGTGCCAGCAGCGTCGACAGTTCGGGGCCCCAGCATTTT	CASSVDSSGPQHF
NA	few	TRBV29-1	TRBJ1-1	TGCAGCGGCGCCGGTTACACTGAAGCTTTCTTT	CSGAGYTEAFF
TRBD1	few	TRBV20-1	TRBJ1-5	TGCAGTGCAGGGGGCTGGGAGCCCCAGCATTTT	CSAGGWEPQHF
NA	NA	TRBV28	TRBJ1-5	TGTGCCAGCAGTTTACAGGCCGTGGAGCCCCAGCATTTT	CASSLQAVEPQHF
NA	NA	TRBV5-1	TRBJ1-2	TGCGCCAGCAGCTTGGGAGCCGGGACAAACTATGGCTACACCTTC	CASSLGAGTNYGYTF
NA	NA	TRBV29-1	TRBJ1-1	TGCAGCGTCCAACCCAAGGGGGTACACACTGAAGCTTTCTTT	CSVQPKGVHTEAFF
NA	NA	TRBV6-4	TRBJ2-1	TGTGCCAGCAGTGAGGACAGCTCCTACAATGAGCAGTTCTTC	CASSEDSSYNEQFF
NA	NA	TRBV4-3	TRBJ1-1	TGCGCCAGCAGCCAAGTGCAGGGCCGGACTGAAGCTTTCTTT	CASSQVQGRTEAFF
NA	once	TRBV6-1	TRBJ1-4	TGTGCCAGCAGGAAAGAAGCGAAGAGCGAAAAACTGTTTTTT	CASRKEAKSEKLFF
TRBD1	NA	TRBV25-1	TRBJ2-5	TGTGCCAGCAGTGGCCGGGACAGACAAGAGACCCAGTACTTC	CASSGRDRQETQYF
NA	NA	TRBV28	TRBJ1-2	TGTGCCAGCAGTTTAGGCAGGGGCTATGGCTACACCTTC	CASSLGRGYGYTF
TRBD1	NA	TRBV18	TRBJ2-3	TGTGCCAGCTCACCACCAGGGGGCGCAGATACGCAGTATTTT	CASSPPGGADTQYF
NA	few	TRBV25-1	TRBJ1-1	TGTGCCAGCTCCCCCGCAGGGAACACTGAAGCTTTCTTT	CASSPAGNTEAFF
TRBD1	NA	TRBV28	TRBJ2-2	TGTGCCAGCACTGGGACAGGGGGCCAGGGCGGGGAGCTGTTTTTT	CASTGTGGQGGELFF
NA	NA	TRBV4-3	TRBJ1-2	TGCGCCAGCAGAGGTCGTGGCAGGCTCGGCGATGGCTACACCTTC	CASRGRGRLGDGYTF
NA	NA	TRBV29-1	TRBJ2-7	TGCAGCGTTGAAGTGGGAGGCTACGAGCAGTACTTC	CSVEVGGYEQYF
NA	NA	TRBV19	TRBJ2-5	TGTGCCAGTAGCTGGACGGGCGGGGAGACCCAGTACTTC	CASSWTGGETQYF
TRBD2	NA	TRBV28	TRBJ2-7	TGTGCCAGCAGAGTGCTCGGGGGGGCGTTCGAGCAGTACTTC	CASRVLGGAFEQYF
TRBD1	few	TRBV2	TRBJ2-7	TGTGCCAGCAGTCGCAGGGGGTCTTACGAGCAGTACTTC	CASSRRGSYEQYF
NA	NA	TRBV7-6	TRBJ1-5	TGTGCCAGCAGCGCAGCCTTGGCAGGGCTGGGCAATCAGCCCCAGCATTTT	CASSAALAGLGNQPQHF
NA	few	TRBV9	TRBJ1-6	TGTGCCAGCAGCCCCGCACACGCCTATAATTCACCCCTCCACTTT	CASSPAHAYNSPLHF
NA	few	TRBV7-2	TRBJ1-1	TGTGCCAGCAGCTTAGGTCAGGTGAGCCGCAACACTGAAGCTTTCTTT	CASSLGQVSRNTEAFF
NA	NA	TRBV2	TRBJ2-1	TGTGCCAGCAGTGAATCCCGGACAGCCTACAATGAGCAGTTCTTC	CASSESRTAYNEQFF
NA	NA	TRBV19	TRBJ1-6	TGTGCCAGTAGTAGCAGGGATAATTCACCCCTCCACTTT	CASSSRDNSPLHF
TRBD2	once	TRBV5-4	TRBJ2-3	TGTGCCAGCAGCTCCAACGGGTTAGCGGGACAAACAGATACGCAGTATTTT	CASSSNGLAGQTDTQYF
TRBD1	NA	TRBV7-9	TRBJ2-2	TGTGCCAGCAGCTTACCGGGACAGGGGAACACCGGGGAGCTGTTTTTT	CASSLPGQGNTGELFF
NA	few	TRBV4-1	TRBJ1-1	TGCGCCAGCAGCCAAGTCCGGGGAGGGGACACTGAAGCTTTCTTT	CASSQVRGGDTEAFF
TRBD2	NA	TRBV5-1	TRBJ2-3	TGCGCCAGCAGCTTGTCAGCGGGAGCGCCCCGTGAGGGAATAGATACGCAGTATTTT	CASSLSAGAPREGIDTQYF
TRBD1	NA	TRBV29-1	TRBJ2-7	TGCAGCGTTGACAGGGGGAATCGCGAGCAGTACTTC	CSVDRGNREQYF
NA	NA	TRBV7-2	TRBJ1-1	TGTGCCAGCAGCCCATTTCAAGGGGCGAACACTGAAGCTTTCTTT	CASSPFQGANTEAFF
TRBD2	NA	TRBV29-1	TRBJ2-7	TGCAGCGTACGGACTAGCGGGACACCCTACGAGCAGTACTTC	CSVRTSGTPYEQYF
TRBD2	NA	TRBV7-9	TRBJ2-1	TGTGCCAGCAGCCCAGGGACTAGCGGGAGGGCCACTGAGCAGTTCTTC	CASSPGTSGRATEQFF
TRBD2	NA	TRBV11-2	TRBJ2-7	TGTGCCAGCAGCTCCGTACTAGCGGGAGCACAGCCCGCCCACGAGCAGTACTTC	CASSSVLAGAQPAHEQYF
NA	NA	TRBV15	TRBJ2-1	TGTGCCACCAGCAGGGACAGAGAGTCTTACAATGAGCAGTTCTTC	CATSRDRESYNEQFF
NA	NA	TRBV11-1	TRBJ1-1	TGTGCCAGCAGCTTAGCTCAGGGGCCTGGCTCGGCTTTCTTT	CASSLAQGPGSAFF
TRBD1	NA	TRBV28	TRBJ1-5	TGTGCCAGCAGTTTACGATCCCTCGGGACAGGTAATCAGCCCCAGCATTTT	CASSLRSLGTGNQPQHF
TRBD1	NA	TRBV6-5	TRBJ2-7	TGTGCCAGCAGTCAAAACAGGGGTCTTTCCTACGAGCAGTACTTC	CASSQNRGLSYEQYF
NA	few	TRBV30	TRBJ2-7	TGTGCCCAATGGTGCAGTATCTACGAGCAGTACTTC	CAQWCSIYEQYF
TRBD1	NA	TRBV29-1	TRBJ2-7	TGCAGCGTTGAACGACAGGGGGCTTCCTACGAGCAGTACTTC	CSVERQGASYEQYF
TRBD1	NA	TRBV10-3	TRBJ2-1	TGTGCCATCAGGGGGACAGGGGCTCATGAGCAGTTCTTC	CAIRGTGAHEQFF
TRBD1	few	TRBV5-6	TRBJ1-1	TGTGCCAGCAGCTTTTTTAGGGACAGTGAAGCTTTCTTT	CASSFFRDSEAFF